The present T cell receptor (beta chain) was sequenced within a study of CD8 T cells in ankylosing spondylitis. Via MiXCR, TCRdb re-called the 5' RACE reads, giving one row per CDR3 protein. Among some 90,000 distinct CDR3 sequences listed, around 25% were seen once. Study outcomes and limitations: Significant enrichment of disease-linked clones was reported in matched ankylosing spondylitis synovial fluid. A motif of eight or nine highly homologous TCR beta variants was seen as apparently characteristic of ankylosing spondylitis blood. Disease-linked clones proved CD8+ and comparatively uncommon in peripheral blood. Some of these motif variants have turned up before, in reports on reactive arthritis synovial fluid and blood.

This clonotype turned up a few times. Its antigen is as yet unknown. The source is a male donor with ankylosing spondylitis or in good health (not recorded which). The specimen sequenced was blood, either unsorted or a sorted T cell fraction (not recorded which).

As DNA, the CDR3 is TGTGCCAGCAGTTTATTGGGAAATACGCAGTATTTT. Translated: CASSLLGNTQYF. This rearrangement joins TRBV28 to TRBJ2-3; D gene unclear. The CDR3 has 12 amino acids. Germline values: CDR1 MDHEN, CDR2 SYDVKM. The V end lost 1 base, the J end lost 7 bases, and 6 bases lay between the germline ends. Based on the CDR3 plus reference TRBV28 and TRBJ2-3, the full variable domain is DVKVTQSSRYLVKRTGEKVFLECVQDMDHENMFWYRQDPGLGLRLIYFSYDVKMKEKGDIPEGYSVSREKKERFSLILESASTNQTSMYLCASSLLGNTQYFGPGTRLTVL.